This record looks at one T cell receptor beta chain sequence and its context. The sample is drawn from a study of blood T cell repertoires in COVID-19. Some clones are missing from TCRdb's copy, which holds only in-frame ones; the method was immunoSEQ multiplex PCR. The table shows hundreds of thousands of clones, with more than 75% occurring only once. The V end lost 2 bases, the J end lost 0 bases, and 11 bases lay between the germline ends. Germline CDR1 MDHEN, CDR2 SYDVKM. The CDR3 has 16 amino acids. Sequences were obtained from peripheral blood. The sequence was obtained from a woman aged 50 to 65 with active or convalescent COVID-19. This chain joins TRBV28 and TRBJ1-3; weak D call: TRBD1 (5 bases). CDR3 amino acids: CASSLGDSLSGNTIYF. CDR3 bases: TGTGCCAGCAGTTTAGGAGACAGCCTCTCTGGAAACACCATATATTTT. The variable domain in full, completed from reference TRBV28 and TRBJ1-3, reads DVKVTQSSRYLVKRTGEKVFLECVQDMDHENMFWYRQDPGLGLRLIYFSYDVKMKEKGDIPEGYSVSREKKERFSLILESASTNQTSMYLCASSLGDSLSGNTIYFGEGSWLTVV.